This TCR beta chain was sequenced in a study of Graves' ophthalmopathy and Graves' hyperthyroidism. This CDR3 region has 15 residues. Germline V gene data show CDR1 as SGHRS and CDR2 as YFSETQ. V gave up 0 bases and J gave up 0 bases, with 9 bases separating them. Study-wide points: Its predictions of ophthalmopathy progression gave the model 60% to 71% sensitivity and about 72% specificity. The majority of expanded thyroid clonotypes above 0.001 frequency also occurred in blood.

This clonotype was observed a handful of times. Its antigen is unknown. Amplification from RNA transcripts yielded the TCR beta CDR3 regions. The workflow started with a first-round RT-PCR run with HTBI primers and then moved on to a second-round multiplex PCR. TCRdb recomputed calls from the multiplex PCR reads with MiXCR, one row per CDR3 protein. The sample lists roughly 400,000 distinct CDR3 sequences; approximately 15% were seen once. Diagnoses were established from clinical symptoms, serum thyroxine, TRAb, thyroid ultrasound and orbital computed tomography. The chain carries TRBV5-1 and TRBJ1-1, with D unresolved. The sequencing sample was made of peripheral blood. This clonotype was sampled from a woman under 30 with stable Graves' hyperthyroidism. In DNA, the CDR3 is TGCGCCAGCAGCTTGGTAACACCAATGAACACTGAAGCTTTCTTT. Translation gives CASSLVTPMNTEAFF. Supplemented by reference TRBV5-1 and TRBJ1-1, the full variable domain reads KAGVTQTPRYLIKTRGQQVTLSCSPISGHRSVSWYQQTPGQGLQFLFEYFSETQRNKGNFPGRFSGRQFSNSRSEMNVSTLELGDSALYLCASSLVTPMNTEAFFGQGTRLTVV.